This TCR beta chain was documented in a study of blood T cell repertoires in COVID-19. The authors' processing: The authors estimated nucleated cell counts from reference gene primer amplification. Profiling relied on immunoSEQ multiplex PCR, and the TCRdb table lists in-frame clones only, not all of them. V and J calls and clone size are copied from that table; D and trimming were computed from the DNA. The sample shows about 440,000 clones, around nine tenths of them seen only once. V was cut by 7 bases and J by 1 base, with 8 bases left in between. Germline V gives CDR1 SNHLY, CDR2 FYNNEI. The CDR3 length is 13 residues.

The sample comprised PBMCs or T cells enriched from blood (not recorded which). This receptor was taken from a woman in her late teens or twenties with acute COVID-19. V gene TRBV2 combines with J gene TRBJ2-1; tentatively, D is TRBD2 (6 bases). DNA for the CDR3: TGTGCCAGCAATGGACTATCCTACAATGAGCAGTTCTTC. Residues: CASNGLSYNEQFF.